A single sample is the source of the 25 T cell receptor beta chains below, sequenced in a study of regulatory T cells in long-lasting Graves disease. Libraries of TCR beta came from iRepertoire HTBI primers plus Arm-PCR of CDR3 regions. TCRdb reanalysed the multiplex PCR reads using MiXCR and keeps one entry per CDR3 protein. The table has about 620,000 distinct CDR3 sequences, approximately 15% seen once. As for time point: newly diagnosed GD, antithyroid drugs for less than 3 months. The TCR library used RNA extracted from PBMCs. The same data also contributed to another study, on T cells in Graves' hyperthyroidism and ophthalmopathy.

The sample was peripheral blood mononuclear cells (PBMCs), taken at new diagnosis, from a patient treated with antithyroid drugs. The receptors come from a woman in her twenties or thirties with Graves disease.

This clonotype has more than one count but fewer than ten. The gene calls are TRBV20-1 and TRBJ2-1, with D maybe TRBD2 (5 bases). This CDR3 is 14 amino acids long. V gave up 6 bases and J gave up 3 bases, with 15 bases separating them. In germline, CDR1 is DFQATT, CDR2 SNEGSKA (reference sequence). The CDR3 region is CSANPLGVYNEQFF. CDR3 nucleotides: TGCAGTGCAAATCCCCTCGGGGTCTACAATGAGCAGTTCTTC.

The rearrangement links TRBV5-1 to TRBJ1-6; D ambiguous. CDR3 size: 17 residues. Germline CDR1 and CDR2: SGHRS and YFSETQ. Trimming removed 3 bases from V and 0 bases from J, with 13 bases in between. CDR3 residues: CASSSRHASSYNSPLHF. The CDR3 DNA reads TGCGCCAGCAGCTCCCGACACGCGAGCTCCTATAATTCACCCCTCCACTTT.

On this clonotype itself: A read error may be the cause here, since a much bigger clone is one base away. V gene TRBV5-1 combines with J gene TRBJ1-1; possibly TRBD1 for D (5 bases). V lost 4 bases, J lost 6 bases, and 13 bases lay in between. CDR3 length equals 13 residues. The germline gives CDR1 SGHRS, CDR2 YFSETQ. CDR3 bases: TGCGCCAGCAGCCCCTATGGGGGGGCTGAAGCTTTCTTT. Amino acids: CASSPYGGAEAFF.

Points on this clonotype: With a much larger clone just one base away, this may be a read error. The CDR3 sequence is CAISRTGTGDAEAFF. CDR3 nucleotide sequence: TGTGCCATCAGTAGGACCGGGACAGGGGACGCTGAAGCTTTCTTT. This chain links TRBV10-3 with TRBJ1-1, with 10 bases that match TRBD1. Germline lookup yields CDR1 ENHRY and CDR2 SYGVKD. The CDR3 runs to 15 residues. V dropped 5 bases and J dropped 6; count of bases not matched to a gene: 9.

The chain links TRBV11-2 to TRBJ1-1; D not certain. CDR1 and CDR2 from the germline V gene are SGHAT and FQNNGV. The V and J ends lost 0 bases and 7 bases respectively, with 12 bases between them. The CDR3 length is 14 residues. The CDR3 sequence: CASSLDLWWDEAFF. In nucleotides, the CDR3 is TGTGCCAGCAGCTTAGATTTATGGTGGGATGAAGCTTTCTTT.

The sample holds many counts of this clonotype. The rearrangement uses TRBV6-5 and TRBJ1-1; TRBD1 is a possible D gene (5 bases). The V and J ends lost 0 bases and 3 bases respectively, with 11 bases between them. The CDR3 spans 15 residues. CDR1 is MNHEY and CDR2 is SVGAGI in the germline V gene. CDR3 DNA sequence: TGTGCCAGCAGTTACTCGTGGAGGGGAGACACTGAAGCTTTCTTT. Translated, it gives CASSYSWRGDTEAFF.

There are a few counts of this clonotype. V gene TRBV3-1 combines with J gene TRBJ2-7; TRBD2 agrees at 11 bases. The germline V gene encodes CDR1 LGHDT and CDR2 YNNKEL (reference sequence). This CDR3 is built from 14 residues. Trimming cost V 3 bases and J 7 bases; bases outside gene matches: 5. The CDR3 DNA reads as TGTGCCAGCAGCCAGGCCGGGACTAGCGGTGAGCAGTACTTC. Residues: CASSQAGTSGEQYF.

This clonotype was found many times. The gene calls are TRBV28 and TRBJ2-4; D assignment may be TRBD1 or TRBD2 (5 bases each). The ends were cut back, 4 bases at V and 0 bases at J, with 13 bases in the middle. The CDR3 runs to 16 residues. Germline values: CDR1 MDHEN, CDR2 SYDVKM. CDR3 protein: CASSYDSGVAKNIQYF. The CDR3 coding sequence is TGTGCCAGCAGTTACGACAGCGGAGTAGCCAAAAACATTCAGTACTTC.

The chain links TRBV18 to TRBJ2-1, with D perhaps matching TRBD1 (6 bases). The CDR3 runs to 17 residues. CDR1 is KGHSH and CDR2 is LQKENI in the germline V gene. Trimming removed 2 bases at V and 5 bases at J, with 19 bases between. In DNA, the CDR3 is TGTGCCAGCTCACCAAAACGGGGCCGGGACACACACAATGAGCAGTTCTTC. Translated: CASSPKRGRDTHNEQFF.

This clonotype was found a few times. The rearrangement uses TRBV19 and TRBJ2-7, with D unclear. V was trimmed by 5 bases and J by 5 bases, leaving 10 bases between them. Germline lookup yields CDR1 LNHDA and CDR2 SQIVND (reference sequence). CDR3 length: 12 amino acids. The CDR3: CASSEDQDEQYF. The CDR3 DNA reads TGTGCCAGTAGTGAGGACCAGGACGAGCAGTACTTC.

The V and J genes are TRBV7-3 and TRBJ2-6; D not certain. Germline CDR1 SGHTA, CDR2 FQGTGA. CDR3 length: 17 residues. Between the trimmed V and J ends, which lost 1 base and 0 bases, there was a span of 10 bases. The CDR3: CASSLRIGTSGANVLTF. The CDR3 nucleotides read TGTGCCAGCAGCTTAAGGATCGGTACCTCTGGGGCCAACGTCCTGACTTTC.

The rearrangement uses TRBV7-9 and TRBJ2-3; D unclear. This CDR3 contains 15 residues. The germline V gene has CDR1 SEHNR and CDR2 FQNEAQ (reference sequence). The V and J ends lost 0 bases and 1 base respectively, with 8 bases between them. CDR3 sequence: CASSLAVGGTDTQYF. The CDR3 coding sequence is TGTGCCAGCAGCTTAGCGGTAGGAGGCACAGATACGCAGTATTTT.

The V and J genes are TRBV29-1 and TRBJ2-1; 7 bases match TRBD1. CDR3 length: 14 residues. The germline V gene has CDR1 SQVTM and CDR2 ANQGSEA. J gave up 5 bases and V 7 bases, and 11 bases lay outside the gene matches. CDR3 loop: CSGTTGTADNEQFF. In nucleotides, the CDR3 is TGCAGCGGGACGACCGGGACAGCCGACAATGAGCAGTTCTTC.

This clonotype was detected a few times. The DNA of the CDR3 is TGTGCCAGCAGCTATTTTGACTCGCTGTACCGGACAGATACGCAGTATTTT. The encoded protein is CASSYFDSLYRTDTQYF. This chain links TRBV5-6 with TRBJ2-3; D uncertain. V was cut by 3 bases and J by 3 bases, with 20 bases left in between. CDR3 length: 17 amino acids. Per germline, CDR1 SGHDT and CDR2 YYEEEE.

This clonotype was found many times. The gene calls are TRBV28 and TRBJ1-2; D is uncertain. Germline V lookup: CDR1 MDHEN, CDR2 SYDVKM. Trimming removed 2 bases at V and 8 bases at J, with 15 bases between. This CDR3 has 14 amino acids. CDR3 loop: CASSLPGLIGGYTF. Here the CDR3 DNA reads TGTGCCAGCAGTTTACCTGGATTAATCGGAGGCTACACCTTC.

V gene TRBV7-2 combines with J gene TRBJ2-1, with D perhaps matching TRBD2 (6 bases). CDR3 length: 15 residues. Germline V gene data show CDR1 as SGHTA and CDR2 as FQGNSA. Between the trimmed V and J ends, which lost 3 bases and 1 base, there was a span of 10 bases. CDR3 sequence reads: CASSFASGSYNEQFF. CDR3 nucleotide sequence: TGTGCCAGCAGCTTCGCAAGCGGGTCCTACAATGAGCAGTTCTTC.

Ten or more counts support this clonotype. The chain uses TRBV27 and TRBJ2-7; 10 positions match TRBD2. CDR1 is MNHEY and CDR2 is SMNVEV in the germline V gene (reference sequence). There are 13 residues in the CDR3. V shed 10 bases and J 7 bases; nucleotides not matched to a gene: 10. Here the CDR3 DNA reads TGTGCCAAGTTAGCGGGAGGAACTCTTGAGCAGTACTTC. Translation gives CAKLAGGTLEQYF.

This clonotype was detected ten times or more. J is TRBJ2-1 and V is TRBV20-1; maybe TRBD1 (5 bases). The CDR3 runs 12 residues. Germline CDR1 is DFQATT and CDR2 is SNEGSKA (reference sequence). Trimming stripped 6 bases from V and 8 bases from J, with 14 bases between. The CDR3 DNA sequence: TGCAGTGCCGACAGTAGTTTTCATGAGCAGTTCTTC. Translation: CSADSSFHEQFF.

A word on this clonotype: At one end, the junction sequence differs from germline, possibly due to a read error. The genes are TRBV5-1 and TRBJ1-4, with no clear D. Germline loops: CDR1 SGHRS, CDR2 YFSETQ. This CDR3 comprises 16 residues. CDR3 nucleotides: TGTGCCAGCAGCTTAGGAGGGTTGTCCGGCGTAGAAAAACTGTTTTTT. Its protein product is CASSLGGLSGVEKLFF.

This clonotype has at least ten counts. The chain has TRBV28 and TRBJ1-5; 9 bases fit TRBD1. The CDR3 totals 15 residues. Germline CDR1 MDHEN, CDR2 SYDVKM. Trimming took 4 bases from V and 6 from J; bases not matched to a gene: 7. Here the CDR3 DNA reads TGTGCCAGCAGTTGGGGGGGACAGGGACGTCAGCCCCAGCATTTT. It is translated as CASSWGGQGRQPQHF.

This clonotype was counted many times. The chain employs TRBV29-1 and TRBJ1-1, with D possibly TRBD1 on 6 matching bases. CDR3 size: 12 residues. V lost 4 bases, J lost 6 bases, and 12 bases lay in between. The germline gives CDR1 SQVTM, CDR2 ANQGSEA. The chain's CDR3 is CSVARDTPEAFF. CDR3 bases: TGCAGCGTTGCTCGGGACACCCCTGAAGCTTTCTTT.

The J gene is TRBJ2-1, the V gene TRBV24-1; no definite D call. Germline-derived CDR1 and CDR2 are KGHDR and SFDVKD. The CDR3 runs to 11 residues. V lost 9 bases to trimming and J lost 8 bases, with 10 bases between them. In DNA, the CDR3 is TGTGCCACCGGCCGCCATGATGAGCAGTTCTTC. Its translation: CATGRHDEQFF.

The rearrangement uses TRBV14 and TRBJ2-1, with TRBD2 identical over 9 bases. Germline V gives CDR1 SGHDN, CDR2 FVKESK. The CDR3 sequence is 19 residues long. V was clipped by 0 bases and J by 9 bases; unmatched bases: 18. CDR3 in DNA: TGTGCCAGCAGCCAAGATAGGTTCCCCGCCAGCGGGAGGAGGAGTGAGCAGTTCTTC. Its translation: CASSQDRFPASGRRSEQFF.

The genes are TRBV19 and TRBJ2-4, with 8 bases fitting TRBD2. Per the germline V gene, CDR1 is LNHDA and CDR2 is SQIVND (reference sequence). This CDR3 has 15 residues. Germline trimming cut 5 bases from V and 5 bases from J; bases unmatched to any gene: 8. The CDR3 protein is CASSSPGGVENIQYF. CDR3 in DNA: TGTGCCAGTAGTTCACCGGGAGGGGTCGAAAACATTCAGTACTTC.

The chain uses TRBV4-1 and TRBJ2-7; no definite D call. Trimming removed 1 base at V and 0 bases at J, with 10 bases between. Germline CDR1 MGHRA, CDR2 YSYEKL. This CDR3 is built from 15 residues. In nucleotides, the CDR3 is TGCGCCAGCAGCCAAGGCTACCCGGACTCCTACGAGCAGTACTTC. This sequence encodes CASSQGYPDSYEQYF.